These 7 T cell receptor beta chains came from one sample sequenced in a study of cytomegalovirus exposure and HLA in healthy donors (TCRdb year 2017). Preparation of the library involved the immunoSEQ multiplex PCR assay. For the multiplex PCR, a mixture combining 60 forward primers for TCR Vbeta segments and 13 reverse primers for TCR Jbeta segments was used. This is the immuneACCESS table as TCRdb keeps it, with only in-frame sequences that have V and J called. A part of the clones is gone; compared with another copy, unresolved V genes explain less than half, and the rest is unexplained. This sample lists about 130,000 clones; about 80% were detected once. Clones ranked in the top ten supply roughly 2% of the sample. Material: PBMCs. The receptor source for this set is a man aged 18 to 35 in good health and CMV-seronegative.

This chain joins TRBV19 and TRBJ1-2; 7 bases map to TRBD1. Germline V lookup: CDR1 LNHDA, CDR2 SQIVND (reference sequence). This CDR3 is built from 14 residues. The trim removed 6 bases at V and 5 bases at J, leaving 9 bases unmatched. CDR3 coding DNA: TGTGCCAGTAGGCCTACCGGGACAGTTTATGGCTACACCTTC. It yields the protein CASRPTGTVYGYTF.

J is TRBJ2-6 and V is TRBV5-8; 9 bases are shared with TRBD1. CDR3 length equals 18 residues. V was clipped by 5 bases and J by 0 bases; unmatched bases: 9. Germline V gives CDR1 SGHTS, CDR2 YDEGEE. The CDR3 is CASRIRDRDTSGANVLTF. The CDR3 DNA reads TGTGCCAGCAGAATCCGGGACAGGGACACCTCTGGGGCCAACGTCCTGACTTTC.

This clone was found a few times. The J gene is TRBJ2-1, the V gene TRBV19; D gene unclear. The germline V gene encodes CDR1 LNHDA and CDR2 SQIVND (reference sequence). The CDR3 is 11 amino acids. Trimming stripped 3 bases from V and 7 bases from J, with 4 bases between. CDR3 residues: CASSISNEQFF. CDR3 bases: TGTGCCAGTAGTATCTCTAATGAGCAGTTCTTC.

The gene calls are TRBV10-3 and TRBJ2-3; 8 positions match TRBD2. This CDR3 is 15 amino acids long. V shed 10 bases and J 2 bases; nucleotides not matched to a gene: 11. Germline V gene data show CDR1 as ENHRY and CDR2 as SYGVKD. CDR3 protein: CARTRAGDPTDTQYF. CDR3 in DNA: TGTGCCAGAACTAGAGCGGGGGATCCCACAGATACGCAGTATTTT.

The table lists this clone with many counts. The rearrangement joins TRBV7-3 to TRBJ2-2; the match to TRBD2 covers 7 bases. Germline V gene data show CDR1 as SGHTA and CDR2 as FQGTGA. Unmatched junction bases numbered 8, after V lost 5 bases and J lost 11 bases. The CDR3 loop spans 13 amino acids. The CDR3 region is CASSHGTNRELFF. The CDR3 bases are TGTGCCAGCAGCCATGGGACTAACAGAGAGCTGTTTTTT.

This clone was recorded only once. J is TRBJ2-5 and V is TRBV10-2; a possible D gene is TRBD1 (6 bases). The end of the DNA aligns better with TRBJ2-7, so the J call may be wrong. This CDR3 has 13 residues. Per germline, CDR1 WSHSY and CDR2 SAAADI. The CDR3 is CASTPQGKYEQYF. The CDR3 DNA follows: TGCGCCAGCACTCCACAGGGCAAATACGAGCAGTACTTC.

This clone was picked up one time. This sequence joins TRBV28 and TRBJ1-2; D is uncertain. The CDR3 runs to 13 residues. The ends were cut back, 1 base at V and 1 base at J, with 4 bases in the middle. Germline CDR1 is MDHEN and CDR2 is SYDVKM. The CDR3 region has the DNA TGTGCCAGCAGTTTATCCGGTAACTATGGCTACACCTTC. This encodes CASSLSGNYGYTF.